This TCR beta chain appears in the sequencing data of a study of blood T cell repertoires in COVID-19 (dated by TCRdb to about 2020). For the study in its entirety: Samples from collaborators originated in the United States, Italy and Spain and spanned both the acute and convalescent phases of COVID-19. The prospective study material was composed of cDNA or gDNA derived from T cells, B-cell-depleted T cells, or PBMCs. Where HLA class I and class II types were available, the types were taken from metadata supplied by the sample provider, not from assay-based typing. Subjects who had been exposed to COVID-19, were actively infected with it, or had recovered from it provided the deeply sampled blood TCRbeta repertoires that made up the dataset. The sample metadata nearly always contained a de-identified subject ID, COVID-19 status, age in years and sex. The repertoires were released in a freely available public database intended as a resource for research on the immune response to SARS-CoV-2. The samples were drawn from two sources: the first 160 participants of the ongoing ImmuneRACE study, and approximately 1,300 subjects contributed by 6 global collaborators. The paper's findings and limits, for the study overall: The amount of clinical and demographic metadata varied by source and participant and was provided uncurated.

Whole blood was collected in K2EDTA tubes by collaborating institutions according to the institutions' own protocols. For TCRbeta analysis, collaborators shipped samples as frozen whole blood, isolated PBMCs, or DNA extracted from either of those sample types. The CDR3 runs 15 amino acids, cysteine and phenylalanine included. Here the CDR3 DNA is all that survives: 45 bases in frame from base 1. From a lookup of the germline V gene, CDR1 and CDR2 are SGHRS and YFSETQ. V was cut back by 4 bases and J by 2 bases, leaving a gap of 16 bases between them. About this clone: Its antigen remains undetermined. Base qualities are missing; no much larger clone stands one base away.

TCRbeta CDR3 regions were amplified from genomic DNA by means of the immunoSEQ Assay, a bias-controlled multiplex PCR. The study's own analysis went as follows. Nucleated cell counts per sample were estimated from amplification of reference gene primers within the assay. To quantify the absolute abundance of each unique TCRbeta CDR3 rearrangement, sequence reads were collapsed and filtered. For each sample, productive Simpson clonality was calculated as the square root of Simpson's diversity index over productive rearrangements. TCRdb's version of the immuneACCESS table is confined to in-frame rearrangements and falls short of the full clone set. An unresolved V gene accounts for under half of the shortfall where checked; the remainder is of unknown origin. The D gene and trimming were derived from the DNA, and the V and J assignments and clone size from that table. Across this sample there are about 200,000 clones, with 70% to 90% seen only once. The ten largest make up 0.75% to 0.95% of the sample.

The chain uses TRBV5-1 and TRBJ2-7; a tentative D match to TRBD1 spans 6 bases. Specimen: peripheral blood. This clonotype was obtained from a woman in her 70s with acute or convalescent COVID-19. Here is the DNA: TGCGCCAGCAGCCTGTACAGGGAAGGGGCCTACGAGCAGTACTTC. It codes for CASSLYREGAYEQYF.